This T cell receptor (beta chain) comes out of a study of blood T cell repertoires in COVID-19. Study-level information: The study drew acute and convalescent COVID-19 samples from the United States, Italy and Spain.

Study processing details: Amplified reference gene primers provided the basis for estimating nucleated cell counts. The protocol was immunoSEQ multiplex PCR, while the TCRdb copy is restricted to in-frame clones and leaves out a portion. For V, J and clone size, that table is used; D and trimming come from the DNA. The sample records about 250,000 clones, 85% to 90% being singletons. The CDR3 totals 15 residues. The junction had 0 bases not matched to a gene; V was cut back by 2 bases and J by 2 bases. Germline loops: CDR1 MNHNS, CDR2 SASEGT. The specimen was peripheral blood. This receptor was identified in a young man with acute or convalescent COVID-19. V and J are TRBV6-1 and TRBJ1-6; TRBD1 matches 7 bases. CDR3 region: CASSEQGAYNSPLHF. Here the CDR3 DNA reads TGTGCCAGCAGTGAACAGGGGGCCTATAATTCACCCCTCCACTTT.